The clone carrying this T cell receptor (beta chain) was recorded once. What it binds is unknown. The conserved phenylalanine or tryptophan is not found at the CDR3 terminus, so this likely reflects a read error. Study-wide findings and caveats: Tumor Treg TCRs overlapped most with tumor naive CD4+ cells.

CD25-based Treg depletion was applied to purified naive CD4+ T cells. TCRdb re-derived calls from the 5' RACE reads in MiXCR, one entry per CDR3 protein. The data show nearly 55,000 distinct CDR3 sequences, around 25% seen once. The CDR3 length is 14 residues. The V end lost 2 bases, the J end lost 2 bases, and 6 bases lay between the germline ends. The sequence came from a female donor with breast cancer. Sequencing was done on a sample of tumor-infiltrating naive CD4+ T cells sorted from the breast tumor. Subset in this sample: naive CD4+ T cells, CD4+CD45RA+CD25-. The chain has TRBV12-3 or TRBV12-4 and TRBJ2-2; D unresolved. The CDR3 DNA follows: TGTGCCAGCAGTTTAAGGTCAAACACCGGGGAGCTGTTTCTT. Encoded protein: CASSLRSNTGELFL.